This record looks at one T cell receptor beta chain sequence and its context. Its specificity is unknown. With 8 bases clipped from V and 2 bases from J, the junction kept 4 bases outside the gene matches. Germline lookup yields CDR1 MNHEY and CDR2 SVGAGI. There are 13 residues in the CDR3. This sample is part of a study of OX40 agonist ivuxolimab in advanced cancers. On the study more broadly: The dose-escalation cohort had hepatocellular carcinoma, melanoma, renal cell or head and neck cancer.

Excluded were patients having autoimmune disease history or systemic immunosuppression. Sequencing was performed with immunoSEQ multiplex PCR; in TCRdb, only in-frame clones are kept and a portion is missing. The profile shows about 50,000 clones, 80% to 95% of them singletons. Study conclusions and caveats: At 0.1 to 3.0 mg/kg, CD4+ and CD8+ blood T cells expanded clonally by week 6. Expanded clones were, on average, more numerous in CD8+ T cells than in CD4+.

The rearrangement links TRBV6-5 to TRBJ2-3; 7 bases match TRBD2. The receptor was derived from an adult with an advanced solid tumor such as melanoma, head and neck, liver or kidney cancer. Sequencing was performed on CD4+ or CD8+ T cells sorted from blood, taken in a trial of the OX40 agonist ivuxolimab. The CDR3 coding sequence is TGTGCCAGCGGAAGCGGGGTCACAGATACGCAGTATTTT. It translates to CASGSGVTDTQYF.